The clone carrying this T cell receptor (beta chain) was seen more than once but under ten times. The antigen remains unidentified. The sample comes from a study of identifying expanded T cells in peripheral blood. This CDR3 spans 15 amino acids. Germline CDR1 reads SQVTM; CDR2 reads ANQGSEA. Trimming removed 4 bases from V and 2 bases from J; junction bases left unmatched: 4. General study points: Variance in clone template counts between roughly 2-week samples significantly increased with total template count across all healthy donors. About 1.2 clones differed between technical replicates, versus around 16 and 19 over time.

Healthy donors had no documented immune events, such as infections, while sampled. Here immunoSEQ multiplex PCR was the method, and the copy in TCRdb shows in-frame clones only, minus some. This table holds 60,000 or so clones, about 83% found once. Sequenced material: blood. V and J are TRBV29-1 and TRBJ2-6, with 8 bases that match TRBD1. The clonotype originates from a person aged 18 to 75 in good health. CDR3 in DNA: TGCAGCGTTGGCGGACAGGGTGCTGGGGCCAACGTCCTGACTTTC. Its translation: CSVGGQGAGANVLTF.